Below, 21 T cell receptor beta chains from the same sample are listed, as sequenced in a study of liver allograft versus peripheral blood T cells. Study-level background: What was compared were the T cell receptor repertoires in transplanted livers and those in the peripheral blood of recipients.

TCRdb independently ran MiXCR on the reads; one entry per CDR3 protein. The sample has just under 8,500 distinct CDR3 sequences; 17% are singletons. The receptors were sampled from a human patient who had a liver transplant. Some T cells may originate from the graft donor.

In the case of this clonotype: Relative to the germline gene, one junction end is altered; a read error may explain this. The rearrangement joins TRBV28 to TRBJ2-5, with TRBD2 matching over 9 bases. In germline, CDR1 is MDHEN, CDR2 SYDVKM. This CDR3 has 14 amino acids. CDR3 sequence: CVSKNSGSWETQYF. The CDR3 bases are TGTGTCAGCAAAAATAGCGGGAGTTGGGAGACCCAGTACTTC.

Within the sample, this clonotype is medium-sized. The V gene is TRBV6-1, the J gene TRBJ1-6, with D possibly being TRBD1 (5 bases). Trimming removed 4 bases from V and 3 bases from J, with 10 bases in between. The V gene's germline CDR1 is MNHNS and CDR2 SASEGT. The CDR3 has 15 amino acids. The CDR3 is CASSVGLNYNSPLHF. CDR3 DNA sequence: TGTGCCAGCAGTGTGGGACTCAACTATAATTCACCCCTCCACTTT.

This chain connects TRBV20-1 to TRBJ2-5; TRBD2 agrees at 7 bases. Per the germline V gene, CDR1 is DFQATT and CDR2 is SNEGSKA (reference sequence). J lost 5 bases, V lost 4 bases, and 4 bases had no gene match. The CDR3 contains 12 residues. CDR3 protein: CSANSGEETQYF. Here the CDR3 DNA reads TGCAGTGCTAACAGCGGGGAGGAGACCCAGTACTTC.

This clonotype is medium-sized in the sample. The rearrangement links TRBV24-1 to TRBJ2-6; perhaps TRBD1 as D (5 bases). V was clipped by 3 bases and J by 0 bases, with 11 bases between them. Germline values: CDR1 KGHDR, CDR2 SFDVKD. The length of the CDR3 is 17 residues. The CDR3 loop reads CATSDPGHRSGANVLTF. The CDR3, as DNA: TGTGCCACCAGTGATCCCGGACACCGCTCTGGGGCCAACGTCCTGACTTTC.

This clonotype is medium-sized (0.01 to 0.1%) in the sample. This chain joins TRBV6-5 and TRBJ1-2; 7 bases agree with TRBD1. CDR1 is MNHEY, CDR2 SVGAGI, per germline. The CDR3 length is 13 residues. With V trimmed by 6 bases and J by 4 bases, 5 bases remained unmatched. CDR3: CASSKQGTYGYTF. In nucleotides, the CDR3 is TGTGCCAGCAGCAAACAGGGGACCTATGGCTACACCTTC.

Sample share makes this clonotype medium-sized. This sequence joins TRBV6-1 and TRBJ2-2, with 9 bases fitting TRBD1. Per the germline V gene, CDR1 is MNHNS and CDR2 is SASEGT. The CDR3 totals 16 residues. V lost 5 bases and J lost 3; bases outside the gene matches: 7. The DNA of the CDR3 is TGTGCCAGCAGTATCTCCGGGACAGGGTACACCGGGGAGCTGTTTTTT. It yields the protein CASSISGTGYTGELFF.

This clonotype was recorded at least ten times. In nucleotides, the CDR3 is TGTGCCAGCAGCCAATATAAAGATAGCGGGAGGGCCTACGAGCAGTACTTC. Protein: CASSQYKDSGRAYEQYF. This chain links TRBV16 with TRBJ2-7; 11 positions match TRBD2. The germline V gene has CDR1 KGHSY and CDR2 FQNENV. This CDR3 is 17 amino acids long. The V gene end was trimmed by 1 base and the J gene end by 2 bases; junction bases not matched to a gene: 7.

The CDR3 region is CASSFSRTSGTSTDTQYF. Here the CDR3 DNA reads TGCGCCAGCAGCTTTTCCCGGACTAGCGGAACGAGCACAGATACGCAGTATTTT. V and J are TRBV5-1 and TRBJ2-3; 10 positions match TRBD2. Trimming cost V 2 bases and J 0 bases; bases outside gene matches: 9. In germline, CDR1 is SGHRS, CDR2 YFSETQ. The CDR3 totals 18 residues.

V usage is TRBV19 and J usage is TRBJ2-7; possibly TRBD2 for D (6 bases). CDR3 length: 13 residues. CDR1 LNHDA and CDR2 SQIVND come from the germline V gene (reference sequence). With 0 bases removed from V and 7 bases from J, the gap between germline ends came to 10 bases. CDR3 region: CASSIERAGEQYF. The CDR3, as DNA: TGTGCCAGTAGTATAGAGAGGGCGGGAGAGCAGTACTTC.

This clonotype ranks as medium-sized. The genes are TRBV28 and TRBJ2-2; D not resolved. The CDR3 consists of 15 residues. Germline V gene sequence: CDR1 MDHEN, CDR2 SYDVKM. The V and J ends lost 5 bases and 7 bases respectively, with 17 bases between them. The DNA for the CDR3 is TGTGCCAGCAGTCCCCCGACGCTTCACGTCGGGGAGCTGTTTTTT. Translation: CASSPPTLHVGELFF.

A few counts support this clonotype. V and J are TRBV3-1 and TRBJ2-7; the match to TRBD1 covers 10 bases. The CDR3 is 15 amino acids. CDR1 LGHDT and CDR2 YNNKEL come from the germline V gene (reference sequence). V dropped 5 bases and J dropped 6; count of bases not matched to a gene: 10. DNA for the CDR3: TGTGCCAGCAGCGTAAGACAGGGGGCTGGTCTCGAGCAGTACTTC. Its protein product is CASSVRQGAGLEQYF.

In its sample, this clonotype ranks as medium-sized. This sequence joins TRBV9 and TRBJ2-2, with D uncertain. CDR3 length equals 15 residues. Germline V gene data show CDR1 as SGDLS and CDR2 as YYNGEE. Trimming left V 0 bases short and J 1 base short, with 7 bases between. The CDR3 region has the DNA TGTGCCAGCAGCGTAGAGGGCTGGAACACCGGGGAGCTGTTTTTT. Translated, it gives CASSVEGWNTGELFF.

Of note for this clonotype: Just one base apart from a much larger clone, this may be a read error. The chain uses TRBV19 and TRBJ2-2, with D hard to call. The CDR3 covers 13 residues. From germline, CDR1 is LNHDA and CDR2 SQIVND (reference sequence). For the CDR3, the DNA is TGTGCCAGTAATATATGGAACACCGGGGAGCTGTTTTTT. Amino acids: CASNIWNTGELFF. The whole variable domain, remainder taken from reference TRBV19 and TRBJ2-2, is DGGITQSPKYLFRKEGQNVTLSCEQNLNHDAMYWYRQDPGQGLRLIYYSQIVNDFQKGDIAEGYSVSREKKESFPLTVTSAQKNPTAFYLCASNIWNTGELFFGEGSRLTVL.

This clonotype occurred many times. The genes are TRBV29-1 and TRBJ1-1; a possible D gene is TRBD1 (5 bases). Trimming took off 0 bases at V and 5 bases at J, with 16 bases between the two ends. CDR3 size: 15 residues. In germline, CDR1 is SQVTM, CDR2 ANQGSEA. CDR3 coding DNA: TGCAGCGTTGAAGACCTCGGGCCGAAGGGGACTGAAGCTTTCTTT. Its protein is CSVEDLGPKGTEAFF. Variable domain in full (rest from reference TRBV29-1 and TRBJ1-1): SAVISQKPSRDICQRGTSLTIQCQVDSQVTMMFWYRQQPGQSLTLIATANQGSEATYESGFVIDKFPISRPNLTFSTLTVSNMSPEDSSIYLCSVEDLGPKGTEAFFGQGTRLTVV.

This clonotype is classed as medium-sized. The V call is TRBV6-1, the J call TRBJ2-2, with TRBD1 matching 7 bases. Trimming took 6 bases from V and 0 from J; bases not matched to a gene: 13. The germline CDR1 and CDR2 sequences are MNHNS and SASEGT. The CDR3 has 18 amino acids. CDR3 DNA sequence: TGTGCCAGCAGCGGCAACCCCTGGACAGGCTCGAACACCGGGGAGCTGTTTTTT. As protein: CASSGNPWTGSNTGELFF.

By share, this clonotype counts as medium-sized. V usage is TRBV6-1 and J usage is TRBJ2-1; the match to TRBD1 covers 10 bases. There are 15 residues in the CDR3. Germline V gene data show CDR1 as MNHNS and CDR2 as SASEGT. Trimming cost V 7 bases and J 3 bases; bases outside gene matches: 6. The CDR3 loop reads CASKLRTGGYNEQFF. CDR3 coding DNA: TGTGCCAGCAAACTGCGGACAGGGGGCTACAATGAGCAGTTCTTC.

The V call is TRBV10-2, the J call TRBJ2-2, with D unclear. Germline lookup yields CDR1 WSHSY and CDR2 SAAADI. The CDR3 extends over 15 amino acids. The germline V and J ends were trimmed by 0 bases and 5 bases, with 10 bases remaining between them. CDR3 sequence reads: CASSESHSLTGELFF. For the CDR3, the DNA is TGCGCCAGCAGTGAGTCTCACAGTTTGACCGGGGAGCTGTTTTTT.

V gene TRBV6-5 combines with J gene TRBJ1-5, with TRBD1 matching 7 bases. The germline V gene has CDR1 MNHEY and CDR2 SVGAGI. The CDR3 covers 15 residues. Losses at the gene ends were 5 bases for V and 0 bases for J; bases not matched to a gene: 4. The CDR3 sequence is CASSLGQNSNQPQHF. The CDR3 DNA reads as TGTGCCAGCAGTCTGGGACAGAATAGCAATCAGCCCCAGCATTTT.

This clonotype was counted once. A much bigger clone sits one base away, suggesting this may be a read error. V usage is TRBV28 and J usage is TRBJ2-7; 9 nucleotides align to TRBD1. CDR3 length: 15 residues. In germline, CDR1 is MDHEN, CDR2 SYDVKM. This chain's CDR3 is CASSLPGTGLYEQCF. In DNA, the CDR3 is TGTGCCAGCAGTCTCCCCGGGACAGGGCTCTACGAGCAGTGCTTC.

The chain links TRBV11-2 to TRBJ2-2; 7 nucleotides line up with TRBD1. After removal of 5 bases from V and 4 bases from J, the junction contained 4 bases not matched to a gene. The germline CDR1 and CDR2 sequences are SGHAT and FQNNGV. The length of the CDR3 is 14 residues. The CDR3 loop reads CASSVRGRTGELFF. The CDR3 coding sequence is TGTGCCAGCAGCGTGAGGGGGCGCACCGGGGAGCTGTTTTTT.

This clonotype is medium-sized (0.01 to 0.1%) within its sample. The chain has TRBV6-1 and TRBJ2-2; 9 bases are a match to TRBD1. From germline, CDR1 is MNHNS and CDR2 SASEGT. With V trimmed by 4 bases and J by 8 bases, 2 bases remained unmatched. CDR3 length: 13 residues. CDR3 loop: CASSGTGVGELFF. The CDR3 coding sequence is TGTGCCAGCAGTGGGACAGGGGTAGGGGAGCTGTTTTTT.